Below, 10 T cell receptor beta chains from the same sample are listed, as sequenced in a study of T cell repertoires in cytomegalovirus infection. TCRdb itself ran the reads through MiXCR, one entry per CDR3 protein. The sample lists 85,000 to 130,000 distinct CDR3 sequences; about 22% were seen once. The specimen sequenced was CD8+ T cells from PBMCs. All receptors derive from a human donor in good health (CMV status not recorded). Some clones in this sample may be carry-over from other donors' samples.

V gene TRBV6-2 or TRBV6-3 combines with J gene TRBJ2-7; no definite D call. Germline CDR1 MNHEY, CDR2 SVGEGT. V lost 4 bases and J 2 bases, leaving 12 bases between the germline ends. CDR3 size: 14 residues. The CDR3 loop reads CASSSLVSTYEQYF. CDR3 nucleotides: TGTGCCAGCAGTTCTCTAGTCAGTACCTACGAGCAGTACTTC.

This clonotype has a count of ten or more. The rearrangement uses TRBV28 and TRBJ2-7; D may be TRBD1 or TRBD2 (5 bases each). This CDR3 comprises 17 residues. V dropped 3 bases and J dropped 2 bases, with 20 bases sitting between them. CDR1 MDHEN and CDR2 SYDVKM come from the germline V gene. CDR3 sequence (DNA): TGTGCCAGCAGTTTTCCCGCCCGCCGGGACGCCGCCTACGAGCAGTACTTC. Protein product: CASSFPARRDAAYEQYF.

J is TRBJ2-7 and V is TRBV7-4, with D maybe TRBD1 (5 bases). Germline-derived CDR1 and CDR2 are SGHVT and SQSDAQ. The CDR3 runs to 14 residues. V lost 7 bases to trimming and J lost 2 bases, with 15 bases between them. CDR3 in amino acids: CASTAGKKPYEQYF. As DNA, the CDR3 is TGTGCCAGCACCGCAGGGAAGAAACCCTACGAGCAGTACTTC.

This clonotype was counted between two and nine times. This chain uses TRBV12-3 or TRBV12-4 with TRBJ1-1; the D gene is possibly TRBD1 (5 bases). Trimming removed 1 base from V and 11 bases from J, with 11 bases in between. The CDR3 is made up of 12 amino acids. The CDR3 nucleotides read TGTGCCAGCAGTTTAGTGGCGGGGCGCGCTTTCTTT. It specifies CASSLVAGRAFF.

The sample holds a few counts of this clonotype. This chain links TRBV7-9 with TRBJ1-5; 8 bases align to TRBD1. Germline CDR1 and CDR2: SEHNR and FQNEAQ (reference sequence). V lost 3 bases to trimming and J lost 5 bases; unmatched junction nucleotides: 6. The CDR3 runs to 15 residues. The CDR3 DNA sequence: TGTGCCAGCAGCTTGGGGCAGGGGGCCGATCAGCCCCAGCATTTT. Residues: CASSLGQGADQPQHF.

V and J are TRBV4-3 and TRBJ1-1, with D unresolved. This CDR3 comprises 14 residues. V was trimmed by 0 bases and J by 0 bases, leaving 5 bases between them. CDR1 LGHNA and CDR2 YSLEER come from the germline V gene. This CDR3 reads CASSQDPVNTEAFF. DNA of the CDR3: TGCGCCAGCAGCCAAGATCCAGTGAACACTGAAGCTTTCTTT.

The V and J genes are TRBV29-1 and TRBJ2-1; D might be TRBD2 (6 bases). The CDR3 is made up of 10 amino acids. V gave up 7 bases and J gave up 6 bases, with 7 bases separating them. CDR1 and CDR2 (germline): SQVTM, ANQGSEA. The CDR3 nucleotides read TGCAGCGGACTAGGCAATGAGCAGTTCTTC. It is translated as CSGLGNEQFF.

This clonotype has ten or more counts. The chain uses TRBV28 and TRBJ2-5; 12 nucleotides align to TRBD2. The junction had 14 bases not matched to a gene; V was cut back by 5 bases and J by 4 bases. Germline assignment: CDR1 MDHEN and CDR2 SYDVKM. The CDR3 sequence is 18 residues long. CDR3 loop: CASSRPTSGGPRRETQYF. In DNA, the CDR3 is TGTGCCAGCAGTCGTCCGACTAGCGGGGGCCCTCGGCGAGAGACCCAGTACTTC.

This clonotype came up a few times. V is TRBV29-1 and J is TRBJ2-7, with D maybe TRBD2 (7 bases). Germline V gene sequence: CDR1 SQVTM, CDR2 ANQGSEA. V lost 5 bases, J lost 0 bases, and 11 bases lay in between. The CDR3 spans 13 residues. The CDR3 sequence is CSVWGGLSYEQYF. CDR3 in DNA: TGCAGCGTTTGGGGGGGCCTCTCCTACGAGCAGTACTTC.

The J gene is TRBJ1-1, the V gene TRBV19; D not resolved. Trimming left V 7 bases short and J 3 bases short, with 9 bases between. Germline V gene sequence: CDR1 LNHDA, CDR2 SQIVND (reference sequence). The CDR3 is 12 residues long. CDR3 amino acids: CASMRVDTEAFF. The CDR3 bases are TGTGCCAGTATGCGGGTGGACACTGAAGCTTTCTTT. Filled out from reference TRBV19 and TRBJ1-1, the complete variable domain reads DGGITQSPKYLFRKEGQNVTLSCEQNLNHDAMYWYRQDPGQGLRLIYYSQIVNDFQKGDIAEGYSVSREKKESFPLTVTSAQKNPTAFYLCASMRVDTEAFFGQGTRLTVV.